This T cell receptor (beta chain) was identified in a study of CD8+ T cells in alopecia areata. Treatment indicated: oral pan-JAK inhibitor, 5-10 mg twice daily. This clone has only one observation. Investigators isolated RNA and reverse transcribed it into cDNA to act as the sequencing template. Only in-frame clones appear in the TCRdb table, and some are missing; sequencing was by immunoSEQ multiplex PCR. The data show about 140,000 clones, with about 51% seen just once and approximately 15% held by the top ten. The receptor comes from a human donor with alopecia areata. Sequenced here: CD8+ T cells sorted from blood, sampled at week 4, from a patient treated with tofacitinib.

This chain's CDR3 is CASSLGQEVGYGYTF. The CDR3 DNA is TGTGCCAGCAGCTTAGGACAGGAGGTGGGCTATGGCTACACCTTC. The chain links TRBV9 to TRBJ1-2, with 7 bases matching TRBD1. There are 15 residues in the CDR3. Unmatched junction bases numbered 10, after V lost 4 bases and J lost 4 bases. The germline gives CDR1 SGDLS, CDR2 YYNGEE.